The next 27 T cell receptor beta chains were all read from a single sample in a study of radiotherapy plus CTLA-4 blockade in lung cancer. Profiling relied on immunoSEQ multiplex PCR, and the TCRdb table lists in-frame clones only, not all of them. In the table there are under 35,000 clones, roughly 71% of which are singletons. The sequences come from peripheral blood, collected from a patient treated with radiotherapy plus ipilimumab. Source of these receptors: a human donor with non-small cell lung cancer whose response to radiotherapy plus ipilimumab could not be evaluated.

The chain has TRBV9 and TRBJ2-6, with 9 bases lining up with TRBD1. J lost 2 bases, V lost 4 bases, and 7 bases had no gene match. Germline V gene lookup returns CDR1 SGDLS and CDR2 YYNGEE. The CDR3 is made up of 17 amino acids. Written as DNA, the CDR3 is TGTGCCAGCAGCACAACACAGGGGGCGACTGGGGCCAACGTCCTGACTTTC. Its protein product is CASSTTQGATGANVLTF.

This clone occurred a few times. This chain joins TRBV2 and TRBJ1-5, with TRBD1 matching over 7 bases. The CDR3 is 15 residues long. Trimming took 5 bases from V and 1 from J; bases not matched to a gene: 5. Germline loops: CDR1 SNHLY, CDR2 FYNNEI. The CDR3 DNA follows: TGTGCCAGCAGTCGACAGGGCCGGAGCAATCAGCCCCAGCATTTT. This gives the protein CASSRQGRSNQPQHF.

J is TRBJ2-1 and V is TRBV29-1; 8 bases align to TRBD2. CDR3 length: 13 amino acids. Per the germline V gene, CDR1 is SQVTM and CDR2 is ANQGSEA. Trimming cost V 4 bases and J 5 bases; bases outside gene matches: 4. The CDR3 DNA is TGCAGCGTTGCCGGGACTAGAGACAATGAGCAGTTCTTC. It translates to CSVAGTRDNEQFF.

CDR3 residues: CAIATGAHEQYF. The CDR3 DNA sequence: TGTGCCATCGCAACGGGAGCTCACGAGCAGTACTTC. V usage is TRBV10-3 and J usage is TRBJ2-5; possible D gene TRBD2, 6 bases. The J call is in doubt because the DNA end fits TRBJ2-7 better. The CDR3 contains 12 residues. The germline V gene encodes CDR1 ENHRY and CDR2 SYGVKD.

The CDR3 DNA reads TGCGCCAGCAGTGAGTGGGCTAGCGGGAAACCCAATGAGCAGTTCTTC. This translates into CASSEWASGKPNEQFF. The chain joins TRBV10-2 to TRBJ2-1, with 9 positions matching TRBD2. V was pared by 1 base and J by 6 bases, with 7 bases of the junction left unmatched. Germline CDR1 WSHSY, CDR2 SAAADI. CDR3 length: 16 residues.

The CDR3 protein is CASSIRTDTEAFF. In DNA form, the CDR3 reads TGTGCCAGTAGTATTCGGACAGATACTGAAGCTTTCTTT. The gene calls are TRBV19 and TRBJ1-1; the D gene is possibly TRBD1 (6 bases). V was shortened by 3 bases and J by 5 bases, with 10 bases between the two germline ends. The germline V gene has CDR1 LNHDA and CDR2 SQIVND (reference sequence). The CDR3 sequence is 13 residues long.

V is TRBV19 and J is TRBJ1-2, with D perhaps matching TRBD1 (6 bases). V shed 5 bases and J shed 0 bases, with 10 bases lying between them. The CDR3 runs to 14 residues. Germline loops: CDR1 LNHDA, CDR2 SQIVND (reference sequence). The CDR3 loop is CASSSRTANYGYTF. The DNA for the CDR3 is TGTGCCAGTAGTTCCCGGACAGCTAACTATGGCTACACCTTC.

J is TRBJ2-1 and V is TRBV28; 9 bases map to TRBD2. Germline lookup yields CDR1 MDHEN and CDR2 SYDVKM. Unmatched junction bases numbered 13, after V lost 8 bases and J lost 8 bases. The CDR3 extends over 15 amino acids. The CDR3 loop is CASGGGSGSWHEQFF. The DNA for the CDR3 is TGTGCCAGCGGGGGGGGTAGCGGGAGTTGGCATGAGCAGTTCTTC.

The rearrangement uses TRBV11-3 and TRBJ2-1, with 9 bases aligning to TRBD1. The length of the CDR3 is 13 residues. V was pared by 5 bases and J by 6 bases, with 2 bases of the junction left unmatched. Germline V gives CDR1 SGHNT, CDR2 YENEEA. The CDR3: CASSMTGGNEQFF. As DNA, the CDR3 is TGTGCCAGCAGCATGACAGGGGGCAATGAGCAGTTCTTC.

The rearrangement uses TRBV4-3 and TRBJ2-3; D might be TRBD2 (5 bases). V lost 1 base to trimming and J lost 0 bases, with 11 bases between them. The germline V gene encodes CDR1 LGHNA and CDR2 YSLEER. The CDR3 extends over 16 amino acids. The CDR3 bases are TGCGCCAGCAGCCAAGGGGTAGCGTATAGCACAGATACGCAGTATTTT. It encodes CASSQGVAYSTDTQYF.

The chain has TRBV16 and TRBJ1-5; 7 nucleotides align to TRBD1. With V trimmed by 2 bases and J by 2 bases, 18 bases remained unmatched. CDR3 length: 20 amino acids. Germline CDR1 KGHSY, CDR2 FQNENV. CDR3 sequence (DNA): TGTGCCAGCAGCCAACCGCAACGCGGGACAGTGGAATGGGGCAATCAGCCCCAGCATTTT. Its protein product is CASSQPQRGTVEWGNQPQHF.

This chain connects TRBV7-6 to TRBJ2-7; weak D call: TRBD1 (5 bases). Per germline, CDR1 SGHVS and CDR2 FNYEAQ. The CDR3 is 14 residues long. Trimming removed 4 bases at V and 7 bases at J, with 17 bases between. The CDR3 is CASSSPDTLGEQYF. Here the CDR3 DNA reads TGTGCCAGCAGCTCCCCGGACACCTTGGGGGAGCAGTACTTC.

In the case of this clone: The junction departs from germline at one end; a sequencing error may be responsible. The CDR3 coding sequence is TGTGCTAGCAGCCCAACTAGCGGGGGATCGTCTGAGCAGTTCTTC. It codes for CASSPTSGGSSEQFF. The chain joins TRBV7-7 to TRBJ2-1, with 11 bases fitting TRBD2. The CDR3 extends over 15 amino acids. Germline CDR1 and CDR2: SSHAT and FNYEAQ (reference sequence).

The chain has TRBV7-9 and TRBJ1-1; 7 nucleotides line up with TRBD1. The germline V gene encodes CDR1 SEHNR and CDR2 FQNEAQ (reference sequence). The V gene end was trimmed by 4 bases and the J gene end by 1 base; junction bases not matched to a gene: 0. This CDR3 is built from 13 residues. In nucleotides, the CDR3 is TGTGCCAGCAGCTGGGACAGGAACACTGAAGCTTTCTTT. Amino acids: CASSWDRNTEAFF.

This clone was picked up one time. The rearrangement joins TRBV29-1 to TRBJ2-5; D is unclear. V was cut by 0 bases and J by 2 bases, with 10 bases left in between. The germline V gene has CDR1 SQVTM and CDR2 ANQGSEA. The CDR3 extends over 14 amino acids. CDR3 protein: CSVEDTGEQETQYF. The DNA for the CDR3 is TGCAGCGTTGAAGATACTGGAGAACAAGAGACCCAGTACTTC.

The CDR3 protein is CASSLFGRTPMNTEAFF. CDR3 bases: TGTGCCAGCAGCTTATTTGGGCGGACACCCATGAACACTGAAGCTTTCTTT. V is TRBV11-3 and J is TRBJ1-1; D perhaps matches TRBD1 (5 bases). This CDR3 has 17 residues. CDR1 and CDR2 from the germline V gene are SGHNT and YENEEA. The ends were cut back, 2 bases at V and 0 bases at J, with 16 bases in the middle.

The chain has TRBV12-5 and TRBJ2-3; 7 bases match TRBD1. Germline-derived CDR1 and CDR2 are LGHNT and FRNRAP. CDR3 length: 16 residues. Trimming took 0 bases from V and 2 from J; bases not matched to a gene: 5. The CDR3 DNA follows: TGTGCTAGTGGTTTGGTAACAGGGGCATACACAGATACGCAGTATTTT. This gives the protein CASGLVTGAYTDTQYF. Supplemented by reference TRBV12-5 and TRBJ2-3, the full variable domain reads DARVTQTPRHKVTEMGQEVTMRCQPILGHNTVFWYRQTMMQGLELLAYFRNRAPLDDSGMPKDRFSAEMPDATLATLKIQPSEPRDSAVYFCASGLVTGAYTDTQYFGPGTRLTVL.

This clone was counted a single time. This chain links TRBV15 with TRBJ2-2; D is unclear. Germline CDR1 is LNHNV and CDR2 is YYDKDF (reference sequence). Between the trimmed V and J ends, which lost 1 base and 0 bases, there was a span of 9 bases. The CDR3 is made up of 16 amino acids. The CDR3 region has the DNA TGTGCCACCAGCAGAGTCGGAGTCGCGAACACCGGGGAGCTGTTTTTT. Its protein is CATSRVGVANTGELFF. Full variable domain (remainder filled in from reference TRBV15 and TRBJ2-2): DAMVIQNPRYQVTQFGKPVTLSCSQTLNHNVMYWYQQKSSQAPKLLFHYYDKDFNNEADTPDNFQSRRPNTSFCFLDIRSPGLGDTAMYLCATSRVGVANTGELFFGEGSRLTVL.

The chain joins TRBV13 to TRBJ2-3; D is undetermined. Trimming took 4 bases from V and 10 from J, leaving 12 bases between them. The germline gives CDR1 PRHDT, CDR2 FYEKMQ (reference sequence). The CDR3 is 12 residues long. The CDR3 DNA follows: TGTGCCAGCAGCTCAATACCCCAGGCGCAGTATTTT. This translates into CASSSIPQAQYF.

V is TRBV27 and J is TRBJ2-1; 8 nucleotides agree with TRBD2. V shed 5 bases and J 6 bases; nucleotides not matched to a gene: 12. CDR1 is MNHEY and CDR2 is SMNVEV in the germline V gene (reference sequence). The CDR3 has 16 residues. CDR3 sequence: CASSLIPTSGRNEQFF. In DNA, the CDR3 is TGTGCCAGCAGTCTAATTCCAACTAGCGGACGCAATGAGCAGTTCTTC.

The rearrangement links TRBV7-2 to TRBJ2-5; tentative D call: TRBD2 (5 bases). This CDR3 comprises 14 residues. Per the germline V gene, CDR1 is SGHTA and CDR2 is FQGNSA. With 4 bases removed from V and 4 bases from J, the gap between germline ends came to 13 bases. CDR3 DNA sequence: TGTGCCAGCAGCTCGCCTCCCACTAGAGAGACCCAGTACTTC. Translating it yields CASSSPPTRETQYF.

The sample holds a few counts of this clone. In DNA, the CDR3 is TGTGCCAGCAGTTACCAGGGAGTGCCTAGCGGTGTGCAGTTCTTC. It specifies CASSYQGVPSGVQFF. The rearrangement joins TRBV6-5 to TRBJ2-1, with TRBD2 matching 7 bases. V was pared by 2 bases and J by 12 bases, with 13 bases of the junction left unmatched. The CDR3 covers 15 residues. Looked up from germline, CDR1 is MNHEY and CDR2 is SVGAGI.

The chain has TRBV5-1 and TRBJ2-1, with D possibly TRBD2 on 5 matching bases. The V gene's germline CDR1 is SGHRS and CDR2 YFSETQ. Trimming stripped 4 bases from V and 2 bases from J, with 13 bases between. This CDR3 comprises 15 residues. CDR3 protein: CASSPEGTAYNEQFF. DNA for the CDR3: TGCGCCAGCAGCCCAGAGGGAACGGCCTACAATGAGCAGTTCTTC.

This chain uses TRBV19 with TRBJ2-3; 9 nucleotides match TRBD1. This CDR3 has 16 amino acids. Per germline, CDR1 LNHDA and CDR2 SQIVND (reference sequence). J gave up 2 bases and V 8 bases, and 11 bases lay outside the gene matches. DNA of the CDR3: TGTGCCAGTTCTCGGCGGGGACAGGGTGACACAGATACGCAGTATTTT. Protein sequence: CASSRRGQGDTDTQYF.

This clone was seen a handful of times. V gene TRBV21-1 combines with J gene TRBJ1-1; TRBD1 is the table's D call and was not checked against the DNA. TRBV21-1 is described as a pseudogene. The CDR3 contains 18 residues. CDR3 region: CASKGVRAGVLLNTEAFF. The CDR3 DNA sequence: TGTGCCAGCAAGGGGGTCCGGGCAGGGGTTTTACTGAACACTGAAGCTTTCTTT.

The rearrangement uses TRBV5-1 and TRBJ2-5; a possible D gene is TRBD1 (6 bases). This CDR3 comprises 15 residues. Germline V gives CDR1 SGHRS, CDR2 YFSETQ. Trimming took off 1 base at V and 6 bases at J, with 16 bases between the two ends. CDR3 sequence reads: CASSLMSGQSQTQYF. The CDR3 region has the DNA TGCGCCAGCAGCTTGATGTCTGGACAGTCCCAGACCCAGTACTTC.

The chain joins TRBV7-3 to TRBJ2-3; 9 bases are a match to TRBD2. CDR3 length equals 15 residues. The V gene's germline CDR1 is SGHTA and CDR2 FQGTGA. The junction had 7 bases not matched to a gene; V was cut back by 5 bases and J by 4 bases. The CDR3 loop is CASSPASGMADTQYF. As DNA, the CDR3 is TGTGCCAGCAGCCCAGCTAGCGGGATGGCAGATACGCAGTATTTT.